This TCR beta chain was recorded in a study of T cells in Graves' hyperthyroidism and ophthalmopathy. TCR beta CDR3 sequences were amplified from RNA transcripts. The HTBI primer set was used in a first-round RT-PCR of the TCR CDR3. TCRdb ran MiXCR on the multiplex PCR reads and lists one entry per CDR3 protein. The sample comprises 300,000 to 450,000 distinct CDR3 sequences, roughly 14% of which are singletons, and less than 25% rests with the top ten. CDR1 is MNHNS and CDR2 is SASEGT in the germline V gene. V lost 6 bases and J lost 3, with 12 bases in between. The CDR3 extends over 14 amino acids. Study-level points and caveats: A model using 13 V-J features told ophthalmopathy apart from stable hyperthyroidism.

PBMCs were sourced from approximately 10 ml fresh peripheral blood. About this clonotype: Antigen: not known.

This receptor was identified in a man aged 25 to 40 with Graves' hyperthyroidism that later progressed to Graves' ophthalmopathy. The chain joins TRBV6-1 to TRBJ2-1; D is undetermined. Sequencing used blood. CDR3 sequence: CASSSYSLYNEQFF. The CDR3 nucleotides are TGTGCCAGCAGCTCTTACAGCCTCTACAATGAGCAGTTCTTC.